The 17 T cell receptor beta chains listed next were all sequenced from one sample in a study of T cell changes during pregnancy in multiple sclerosis. Some clones are missing from TCRdb's copy, which holds only in-frame ones; the method was immunoSEQ multiplex PCR. The data show around 70,000 clones, about 94% seen once. The source was peripheral blood, collected in the third trimester of pregnancy. These receptors were obtained from a female donor with multiple sclerosis, enrolled in a pregnancy study.

CDR3 in amino acids: CAWSGGGPGYTF. CDR3 sequence (DNA): TGTGCCTGGAGCGGGGGGGGACCGGGCTACACCTTC. The rearrangement joins TRBV30 to TRBJ1-2, with a weak D call TRBD1 (5 bases). This CDR3 has 12 residues. Germline CDR1 and CDR2: GTSNPN and SVGIG (reference sequence). The V end lost 3 bases, the J end lost 8 bases, and 13 bases lay between the germline ends.

The chain couples TRBV29-1 to TRBJ2-2, with D possibly matching TRBD1 (5 bases). CDR3 size: 15 residues. Per germline, CDR1 SQVTM and CDR2 ANQGSEA. V lost 4 bases to trimming and J lost 5 bases, with 17 bases between them. The CDR3 region is CSVVEGAWLTGELFF. In DNA form, the CDR3 reads TGCAGCGTTGTGGAAGGGGCTTGGCTGACCGGGGAGCTGTTTTTT.

The V call is TRBV7-2, the J call TRBJ2-5; TRBD2 matches 7 bases. V was clipped by 9 bases and J by 5 bases; unmatched bases: 9. The CDR3 is 13 residues long. CDR1 and CDR2 (germline): SGHTA, FQGNSA. The CDR3 is CASHRFGGETQYF. As DNA, the CDR3 is TGTGCCAGTCACCGTTTCGGGGGGGAGACCCAGTACTTC.

J is TRBJ2-1 and V is TRBV7-2; tentatively, D is TRBD1 (6 bases). The germline V gene has CDR1 SGHTA and CDR2 FQGNSA. V dropped 0 bases and J dropped 9 bases, with 21 bases sitting between them. The CDR3 spans 17 residues. In nucleotides, the CDR3 is TGTGCCAGCAGCTTAGCGCTGGGGACAAACACCGAGGGTGAGCAGTTCTTC. The encoded protein is CASSLALGTNTEGEQFF.

The J gene is TRBJ2-1, the V gene TRBV6-6; D is unclear. CDR3 length equals 14 residues. V gave up 1 base and J gave up 8 bases, with 12 bases separating them. Germline-derived CDR1 and CDR2 are MNHNY and SVGAGI (reference sequence). The DNA of the CDR3 is TGTGCCAGCAGTTACTTAACGCCCAGCGATGAGCAGTTCTTC. Residues: CASSYLTPSDEQFF.

The V and J genes are TRBV18 and TRBJ1-2; maybe TRBD1 (6 bases). V gave up 2 bases and J gave up 2 bases, with 12 bases separating them. Germline V gene lookup returns CDR1 KGHSH and CDR2 LQKENI. CDR3 length equals 15 residues. The CDR3 DNA reads as TGTGCCAGCTCACCATCCCCAGGGGCGAACTATGGCTACACCTTC. Protein: CASSPSPGANYGYTF.

The chain couples TRBV13 to TRBJ2-5; TRBD2 matches at 16 bases. CDR1 and CDR2 (germline): PRHDT, FYEKMQ (reference sequence). J gave up 10 bases and V 5 bases, and 4 bases lay outside the gene matches. The CDR3 has 14 amino acids. CDR3 sequence (DNA): TGTGCCAGCAGCCCCGGGACTAGCGGGGGGGTCCAGTACTTC. Residues: CASSPGTSGGVQYF.

The chain joins TRBV11-3 to TRBJ1-5; D gene ambiguous. V was pared by 3 bases and J by 6 bases, with 3 bases between. Per the germline V gene, CDR1 is SGHNT and CDR2 is YENEEA. The CDR3 spans 11 residues. The CDR3 spells CASSFGQPQHF. The CDR3 nucleotides read TGTGCCAGCAGCTTCGGTCAGCCCCAGCATTTT.

The chain joins TRBV7-2 to TRBJ1-3; D gene ambiguous. CDR3 length equals 15 residues. The ends were cut back, 4 bases at V and 0 bases at J, with 10 bases in the middle. Germline V gives CDR1 SGHTA, CDR2 FQGNSA. CDR3 nucleotide sequence: TGTGCCAGCAGCTCAGGAGGTGTCTCTGGAAACACCATATATTTT. Its translation is CASSSGGVSGNTIYF.

There are a few counts of this clone. This chain uses TRBV9 with TRBJ1-5; 8 nucleotides agree with TRBD1. The junction had 5 bases not matched to a gene; V was cut back by 3 bases and J by 3 bases. The CDR3 has 15 amino acids. Germline CDR1 reads SGDLS; CDR2 reads YYNGEE. CDR3 amino acids: CASSGGTGLNQPQHF. Here the CDR3 DNA reads TGTGCCAGCAGCGGTGGGACAGGCCTCAATCAGCCCCAGCATTTT.

This clone has a handful of counts. The V gene is TRBV14, the J gene TRBJ2-5, with D maybe TRBD1 (5 bases). Germline CDR1 and CDR2: SGHDN and FVKESK. Trimming took 1 base from V and 9 from J, leaving 9 bases between them. The CDR3 runs 12 residues. The DNA for the CDR3 is TGTGCCAGCAGCCAAGTTGGGGCCTCCCAGTACTTC. Residues: CASSQVGASQYF.

The gene calls are TRBV7-2 and TRBJ2-5; TRBD2 agrees at 9 bases. This CDR3 comprises 15 residues. The V segment lost 3 bases and the J segment 4 bases; nucleotides outside the gene matches: 6. Germline-derived CDR1 and CDR2 are SGHTA and FQGNSA. CDR3 sequence (DNA): TGTGCCAGCAGCTTTGGCGGGGGGGCGGGAGAGACCCAGTACTTC. Translating gives CASSFGGGAGETQYF.

The genes are TRBV6-5 and TRBJ2-3; 9 bases are shared with TRBD1. The CDR3 has 16 amino acids. Germline CDR1 and CDR2: MNHEY and SVGAGI. V lost 2 bases to trimming and J lost 2 bases; unmatched junction nucleotides: 5. DNA of the CDR3: TGTGCCAGCAGTTACACTCGGACAGGGGCCACAGATACGCAGTATTTT. As protein: CASSYTRTGATDTQYF.

V and J are TRBV19 and TRBJ1-1; 9 nucleotides match TRBD1. Trimming cost V 10 bases and J 5 bases; bases outside gene matches: 8. Germline CDR1 and CDR2: LNHDA and SQIVND (reference sequence). The CDR3 consists of 13 residues. The CDR3 DNA reads TGTGCCATCTCGACAGGGGGTCGTACTGAAGCTTTCTTT. The encoded protein is CAISTGGRTEAFF.

This chain joins TRBV11-2 and TRBJ2-7; 8 nucleotides match TRBD1. Germline-derived CDR1 and CDR2 are SGHAT and FQNNGV. The trim removed 6 bases at V and 7 bases at J, leaving 17 bases unmatched. This CDR3 comprises 16 residues. The CDR3 DNA is TGTGCCAGCAGGGCCCTACGGCAGGGGGCAAGTTCGGAGCAGTACTTC. This gives the protein CASRALRQGASSEQYF. Full variable domain (rest looked up from reference TRBV11-2 and TRBJ2-7): EAGVAQSPRYKIIEKRQSVAFWCNPISGHATLYWYQQILGQGPKLLIQFQNNGVVDDSQLPKDRFSAERLKGVDSTLKIQPAKLEDSAVYLCASRALRQGASSEQYFGPGTRLTVT.

V is TRBV5-1 and J is TRBJ2-5; tentatively, D is TRBD1 (6 bases). The ends were cut back, 0 bases at V and 5 bases at J, with 14 bases in the middle. This CDR3 is 15 amino acids long. Germline V gene data show CDR1 as SGHRS and CDR2 as YFSETQ. The CDR3 loop is CASSLENRDLETQYF. CDR3 coding DNA: TGCGCCAGCAGCTTGGAAAACAGGGATTTGGAGACCCAGTACTTC.

The chain employs TRBV25-1 and TRBJ1-6; D remains ambiguous. Trimming removed 6 bases at V and 0 bases at J, with 15 bases between. Germline CDR1 is MGHDK and CDR2 is SYGVNS. CDR3 length: 17 amino acids. CDR3 bases: TGTGCCAGCAGAAGAGACCAGGAAGGCTCCTATAATTCACCCCTCCACTTT. It encodes CASRRDQEGSYNSPLHF.